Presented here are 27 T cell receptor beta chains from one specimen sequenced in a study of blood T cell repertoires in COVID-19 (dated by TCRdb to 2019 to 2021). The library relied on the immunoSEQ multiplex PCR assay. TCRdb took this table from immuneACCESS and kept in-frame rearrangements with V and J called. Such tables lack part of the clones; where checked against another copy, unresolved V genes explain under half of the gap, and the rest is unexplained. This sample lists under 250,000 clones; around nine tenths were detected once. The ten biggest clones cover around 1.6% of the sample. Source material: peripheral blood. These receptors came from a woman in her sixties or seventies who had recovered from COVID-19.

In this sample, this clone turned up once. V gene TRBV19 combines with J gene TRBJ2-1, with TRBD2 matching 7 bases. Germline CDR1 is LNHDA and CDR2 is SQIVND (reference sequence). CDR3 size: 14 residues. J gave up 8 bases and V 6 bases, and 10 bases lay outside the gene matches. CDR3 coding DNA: TGTGCCAGTAGCGATGGGGGGGGTAGCGATGAGCAGTTCTTC. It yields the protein CASSDGGGSDEQFF.

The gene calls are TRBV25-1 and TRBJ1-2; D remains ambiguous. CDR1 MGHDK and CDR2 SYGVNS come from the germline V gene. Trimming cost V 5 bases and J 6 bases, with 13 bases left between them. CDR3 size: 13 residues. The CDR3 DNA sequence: TGTGCCAGCAGTCACGGGATAGCCCATGGCTACACCTTC. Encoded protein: CASSHGIAHGYTF.

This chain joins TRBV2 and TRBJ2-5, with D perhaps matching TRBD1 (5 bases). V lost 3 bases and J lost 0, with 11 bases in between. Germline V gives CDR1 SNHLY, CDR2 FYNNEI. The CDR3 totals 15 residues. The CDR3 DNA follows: TGTGCCAGCAGTGAGGCGACAGAGTACCAAGAGACCCAGTACTTC. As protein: CASSEATEYQETQYF.

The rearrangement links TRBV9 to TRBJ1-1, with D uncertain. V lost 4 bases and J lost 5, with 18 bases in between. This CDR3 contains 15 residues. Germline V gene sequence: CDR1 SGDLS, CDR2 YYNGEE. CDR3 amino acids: CASSPPTGGYTEAFF. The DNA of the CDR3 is TGTGCCAGCAGCCCCCCGACGGGAGGGTATACTGAAGCTTTCTTT.

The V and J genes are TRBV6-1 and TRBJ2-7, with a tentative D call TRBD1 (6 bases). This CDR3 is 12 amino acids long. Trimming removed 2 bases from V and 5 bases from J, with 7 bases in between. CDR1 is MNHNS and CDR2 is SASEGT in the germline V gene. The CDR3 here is CASSEWTDEQYF. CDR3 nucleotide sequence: TGTGCCAGCAGTGAATGGACAGACGAGCAGTACTTC.

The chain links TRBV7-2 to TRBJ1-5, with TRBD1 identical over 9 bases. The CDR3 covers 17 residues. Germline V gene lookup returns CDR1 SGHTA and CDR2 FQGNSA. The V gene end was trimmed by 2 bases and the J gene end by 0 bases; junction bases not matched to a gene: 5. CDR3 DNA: TGTGCCAGCAGCTTACGGACAGGGGTTGGTAGCAATCAGCCCCAGCATTTT. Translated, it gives CASSLRTGVGSNQPQHF.

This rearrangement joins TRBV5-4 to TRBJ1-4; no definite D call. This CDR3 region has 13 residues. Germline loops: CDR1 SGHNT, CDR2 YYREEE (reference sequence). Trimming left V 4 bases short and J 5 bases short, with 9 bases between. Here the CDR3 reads CASSLDGNEKLFF. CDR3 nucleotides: TGTGCCAGCAGCCTGGACGGGAATGAAAAACTGTTTTTT. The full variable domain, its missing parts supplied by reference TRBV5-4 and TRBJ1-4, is ETGVTQSPTHLIKTRGQQVTLRCSSQSGHNTVSWYQQALGQGPQFIFQYYREEENGRGNFPPRFSGLQFPNYSSELNVNALELDDSALYLCASSLDGNEKLFFGSGTQLSVL.

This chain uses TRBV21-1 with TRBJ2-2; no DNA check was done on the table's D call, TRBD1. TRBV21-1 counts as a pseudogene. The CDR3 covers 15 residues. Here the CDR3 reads CASSKRGQNTGELFF. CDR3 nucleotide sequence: TGTGCCAGCAGCAAGAGAGGACAGAACACCGGGGAGCTGTTTTTT.

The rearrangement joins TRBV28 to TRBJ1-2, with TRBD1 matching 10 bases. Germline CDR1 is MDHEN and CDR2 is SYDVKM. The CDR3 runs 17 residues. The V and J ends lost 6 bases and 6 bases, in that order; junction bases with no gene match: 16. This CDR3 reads CASSPGGAGQGIHGYTF. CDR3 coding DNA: TGTGCCAGCAGCCCAGGAGGCGCGGGACAGGGGATACATGGCTACACCTTC.

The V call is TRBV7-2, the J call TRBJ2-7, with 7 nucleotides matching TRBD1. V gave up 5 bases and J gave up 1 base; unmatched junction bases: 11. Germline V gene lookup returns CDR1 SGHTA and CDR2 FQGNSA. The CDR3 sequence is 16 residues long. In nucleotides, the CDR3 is TGTGCCAGCAGCCAGCTACCGGGACAGCGTTCCTACGAGCAGTACTTC. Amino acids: CASSQLPGQRSYEQYF.

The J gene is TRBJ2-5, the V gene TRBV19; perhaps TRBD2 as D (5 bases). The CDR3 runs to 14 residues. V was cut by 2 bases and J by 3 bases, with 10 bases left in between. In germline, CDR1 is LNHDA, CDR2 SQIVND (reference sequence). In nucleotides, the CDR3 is TGTGCCAGTAGTATATTTGACGGGAAAGAGACCCAGTACTTC. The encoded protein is CASSIFDGKETQYF. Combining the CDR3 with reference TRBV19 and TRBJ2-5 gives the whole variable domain DGGITQSPKYLFRKEGQNVTLSCEQNLNHDAMYWYRQDPGQGLRLIYYSQIVNDFQKGDIAEGYSVSREKKESFPLTVTSAQKNPTAFYLCASSIFDGKETQYFGPGTRLLVL.

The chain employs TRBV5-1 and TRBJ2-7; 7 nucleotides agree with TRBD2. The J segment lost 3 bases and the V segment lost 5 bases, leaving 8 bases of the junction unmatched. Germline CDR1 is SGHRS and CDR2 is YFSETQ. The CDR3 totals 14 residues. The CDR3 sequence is CASSGSTGGYEQYF. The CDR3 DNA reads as TGCGCCAGCAGTGGTAGCACGGGAGGCTACGAGCAGTACTTC.

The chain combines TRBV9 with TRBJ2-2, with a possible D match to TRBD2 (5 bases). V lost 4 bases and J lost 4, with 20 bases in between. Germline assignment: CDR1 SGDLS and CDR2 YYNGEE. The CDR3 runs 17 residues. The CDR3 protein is CASSKGHGDGSTGELFF. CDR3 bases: TGTGCCAGCAGCAAGGGTCACGGGGATGGTAGCACCGGGGAGCTGTTTTTT.

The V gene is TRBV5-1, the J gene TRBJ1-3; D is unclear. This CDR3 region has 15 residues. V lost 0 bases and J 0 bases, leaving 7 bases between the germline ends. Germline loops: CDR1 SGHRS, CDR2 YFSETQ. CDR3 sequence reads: CASSLDLNSGNTIYF. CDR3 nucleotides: TGCGCCAGCAGCTTGGATTTAAACTCTGGAAACACCATATATTTT.

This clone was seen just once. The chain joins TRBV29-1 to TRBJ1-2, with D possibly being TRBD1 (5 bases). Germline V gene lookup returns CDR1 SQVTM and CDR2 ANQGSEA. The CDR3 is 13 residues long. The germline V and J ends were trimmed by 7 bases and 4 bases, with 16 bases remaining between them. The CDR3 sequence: CSAPFQGGYGYTF. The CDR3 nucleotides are TGCAGCGCCCCTTTTCAGGGTGGCTATGGCTACACCTTC.

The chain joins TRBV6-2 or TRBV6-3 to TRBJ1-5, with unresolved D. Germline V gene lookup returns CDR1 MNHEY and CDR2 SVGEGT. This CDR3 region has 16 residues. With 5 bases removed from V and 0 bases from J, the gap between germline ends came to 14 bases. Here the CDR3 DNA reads TGTGCCAGCAGTGCTTCGGGGTGGGTTAGCAATCAGCCCCAGCATTTT. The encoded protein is CASSASGWVSNQPQHF.

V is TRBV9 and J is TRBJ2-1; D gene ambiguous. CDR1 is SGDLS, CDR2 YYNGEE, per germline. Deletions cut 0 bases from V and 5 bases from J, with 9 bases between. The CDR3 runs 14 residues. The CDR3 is CASSVVGGNNEQFF. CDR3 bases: TGTGCCAGCAGCGTAGTTGGCGGAAACAATGAGCAGTTCTTC. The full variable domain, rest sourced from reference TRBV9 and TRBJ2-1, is DSGVTQTPKHLITATGQRVTLRCSPRSGDLSVYWYQQSLDQGLQFLIQYYNGEERAKGNILERFSAQQFPDLHSELNLSSLELGDSALYFCASSVVGGNNEQFFGPGTRLTVL.

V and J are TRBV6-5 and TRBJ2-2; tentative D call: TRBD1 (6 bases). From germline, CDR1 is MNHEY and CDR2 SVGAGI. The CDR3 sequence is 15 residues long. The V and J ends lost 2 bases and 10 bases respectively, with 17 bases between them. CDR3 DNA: TGTGCCAGCAGTTACACCGACAGGCCCCCAGCGGAGCTGTTTTTT. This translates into CASSYTDRPPAELFF.

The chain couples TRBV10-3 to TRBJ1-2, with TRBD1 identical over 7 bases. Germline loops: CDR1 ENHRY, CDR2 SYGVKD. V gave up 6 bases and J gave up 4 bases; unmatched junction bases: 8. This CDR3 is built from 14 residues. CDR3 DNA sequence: TGTGCCATCAGCCTGACGGGACAGCTCTATGGCTACACCTTC. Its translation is CAISLTGQLYGYTF.

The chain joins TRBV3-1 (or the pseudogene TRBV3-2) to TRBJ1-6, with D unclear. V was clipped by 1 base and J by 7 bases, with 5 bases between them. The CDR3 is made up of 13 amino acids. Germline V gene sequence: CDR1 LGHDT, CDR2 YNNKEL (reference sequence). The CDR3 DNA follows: TGTGCCAGCAGCCAAGGGCGGAATTCACCCCTCCACTTT. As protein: CASSQGRNSPLHF.

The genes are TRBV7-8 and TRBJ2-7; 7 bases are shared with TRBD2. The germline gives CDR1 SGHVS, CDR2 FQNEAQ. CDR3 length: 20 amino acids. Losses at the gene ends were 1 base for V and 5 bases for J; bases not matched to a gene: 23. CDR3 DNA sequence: TGTGCCAGCAGCTTAGTTTTCAGTCTGGGTGACTACAGCGGGGTGAACGAGCAGTACTTC. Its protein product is CASSLVFSLGDYSGVNEQYF.

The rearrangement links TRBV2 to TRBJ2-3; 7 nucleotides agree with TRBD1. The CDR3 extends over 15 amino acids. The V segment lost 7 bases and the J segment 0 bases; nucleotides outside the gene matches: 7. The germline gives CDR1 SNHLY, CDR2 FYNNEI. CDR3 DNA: TGTGCCAGCAACAAGGACAGGCTTAGCACAGATACGCAGTATTTT. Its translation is CASNKDRLSTDTQYF.

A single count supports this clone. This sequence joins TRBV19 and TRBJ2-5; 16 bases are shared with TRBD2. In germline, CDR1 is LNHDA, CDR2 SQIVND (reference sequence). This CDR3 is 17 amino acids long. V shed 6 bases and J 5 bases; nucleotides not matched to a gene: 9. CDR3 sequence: CASSKGTSGGVPETQYF. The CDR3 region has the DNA TGTGCCAGTAGCAAAGGGACTAGCGGGGGGGTGCCGGAGACCCAGTACTTC.

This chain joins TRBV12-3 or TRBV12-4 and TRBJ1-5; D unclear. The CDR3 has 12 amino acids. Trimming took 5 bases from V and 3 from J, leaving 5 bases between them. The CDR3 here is CASSLPNQPQHF. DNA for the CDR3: TGTGCCAGCAGTCTCCCCAATCAGCCCCAGCATTTT.

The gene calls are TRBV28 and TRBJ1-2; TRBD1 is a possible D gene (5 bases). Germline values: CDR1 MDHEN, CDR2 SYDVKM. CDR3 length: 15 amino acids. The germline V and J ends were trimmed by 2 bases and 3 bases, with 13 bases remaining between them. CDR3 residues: CASSLGAAGYYGYTF. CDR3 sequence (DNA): TGTGCCAGCAGTTTAGGGGCAGCCGGATACTATGGCTACACCTTC.

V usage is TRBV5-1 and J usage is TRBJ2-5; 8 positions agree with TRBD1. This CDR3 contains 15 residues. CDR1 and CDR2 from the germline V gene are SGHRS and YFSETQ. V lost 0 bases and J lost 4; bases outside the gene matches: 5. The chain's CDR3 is CASSLERTGRETQYF. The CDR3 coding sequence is TGCGCCAGCAGCTTGGAAAGGACAGGGCGAGAGACCCAGTACTTC.

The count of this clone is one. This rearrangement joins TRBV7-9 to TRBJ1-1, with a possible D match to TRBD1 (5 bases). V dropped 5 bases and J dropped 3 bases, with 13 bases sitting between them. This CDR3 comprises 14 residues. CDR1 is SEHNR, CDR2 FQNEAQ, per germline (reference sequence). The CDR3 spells CASSTGLGDTEAFF. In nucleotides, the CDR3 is TGTGCCAGCAGCACGGGACTGGGGGACACTGAAGCTTTCTTT.